Listed below are T cell receptor beta chains from one sample, sequenced in a study of cytomegalovirus exposure and HLA in healthy donors. The repertoire was sequenced with immunoSEQ multiplex PCR; TCRdb's copy has only in-frame clones and lacks some. The sample has around 110,000 clones, more than 70% seen once. The material sequenced was PBMCs. These receptors were taken from a man younger than 35 in good health and CMV-seronegative. Both conserved end residues are part of each CDR3. For some rows the clone size is stated as once, few or many, or as a class when expanded; others skip it.

CASRSRQGGSPLHF	.	TRBV6-5	TRBJ1-6	14
CAGTQGALSYEQYF	.	TRBV6-5	TRBJ2-7	14
CASSLSDAGWNGYTF	.	TRBV27	TRBJ1-2	15
CASSLAAMNTEAFF	.	TRBV7-9	TRBJ1-1	14
CASSISGRGAYNEQFF	.	TRBV19	TRBJ2-1	16
CSVSTSHGAEQYF	.	TRBV29-1	TRBJ2-7	13
CASSQGEGATDTQYF	.	TRBV4-1	TRBJ2-3	15
CASAGTQGAGELFF	.	TRBV6-1	TRBJ2-2	14
CAMGPSGDYGYTF	.	TRBV10-3	TRBJ1-2	13
CASSGGTSTDTQYF	.	TRBV6-4	TRBJ2-3	14
CASRLGAATDTQYF	.	TRBV5-1	TRBJ2-3	14
CVPRRQPNTGELFF	.	TRBV5-6	TRBJ2-2	14
CASNGRGHYEQYF	once	TRBV28	TRBJ2-7	13
CASSLRGDGISYEQYF	once	TRBV7-2	TRBJ2-7	16
CASIPMDKNTDTQYF	.	TRBV7-9	TRBJ2-3	15
CASSQGQENTGELFF	.	TRBV4-2	TRBJ2-2	15
CASSQGAQHGTQYF	.	TRBV4-3	TRBJ2-5	14
CASSLRTGTVYNEQFF	once	TRBV7-9	TRBJ2-1	16
CASSLGLAGGGGRQTQYF	.	TRBV5-4	TRBJ2-5	18
CASSSALRAQYF	.	TRBV6-5	TRBJ2-5	12
CASVGMSSGANVLTF	.	TRBV7-9	TRBJ2-6	15
CASSQGQGNGYTF	.	TRBV7-9	TRBJ1-2	13
CASSWGGALAGANNEQFF	once	TRBV7-3	TRBJ2-1	18
CASSAIAGGPINIQYF	.	TRBV6-1	TRBJ2-4	16
CASRFTGAEQSEQFF	once	TRBV7-9	TRBJ2-1	15
CASSVRRETQETQYF	once	TRBV7-3	TRBJ2-5	15
CASSYEAGADTQYF	.	TRBV6-5	TRBJ2-3	14
CASSVYLAAGNTIYF	.	TRBV6-1	TRBJ1-3	15
CASSLAAGPPYEQYF	.	TRBV7-3	TRBJ2-7	15
CASSTTASYEQYF	.	TRBV7-9	TRBJ2-7	13
CASSARDRDGPQHF	.	TRBV9	TRBJ1-5	14
CASKGQGNPGQPQHF	.	TRBV6-1	TRBJ1-5	15
CASSPSGGAEADTQYF	.	TRBV5-4	TRBJ2-3	16
CASSWTGPNQPQHF	.	TRBV7-9	TRBJ1-5	14
CASSQEGQWEGTFF	.	TRBV4-2	TRBJ1-1	14
CASSIASGGPDTQYF	.	TRBV7-2	TRBJ2-3	15
CASSTRSYNSPLHF	few	TRBV6-6	TRBJ1-6	14
CASSYGATSQETQYF	.	TRBV6-6	TRBJ2-5	15
CASNTGQGGYEQYF	.	TRBV9	TRBJ2-7	14
CSVHRGAGRGNTEAFF	.	TRBV29-1	TRBJ1-1	16
CASSKAWANYGYTF	.	TRBV21-1	TRBJ1-2	14
CATTSASSGGLFATGELFF	.	TRBV27	TRBJ2-2	19
CASRQTGGADTQYF	.	TRBV19	TRBJ2-3	14
CASSFDRGYEQYF	.	TRBV5-4	TRBJ2-7	13
CASSQEEGEYDEQYF	.	TRBV4-2	.	15
CASSPRQGALSYTF	.	TRBV5-4	TRBJ1-2	14
CASSSPLKQDGGQYF	.	TRBV11-2	TRBJ2-7	15
CASSLVTGSAGNTIYF	.	TRBV5-1	TRBJ1-3	16
CASSDGTSGGDTQYF	.	TRBV6-4	TRBJ2-3	15
CSGGTGTTEAFF	.	TRBV29-1	TRBJ1-1	12
CASSPFDKPGELFF	few	TRBV7-3	TRBJ2-2	14
CAISESRLARFF	.	TRBV10-3	TRBJ2-1	12
CASSPGSSYNSPLHF	.	TRBV5-4	TRBJ1-6	15
CASTLGPASYNEQFF	.	TRBV11-2	TRBJ2-1	15
CASSQDFGQSSYNEQFF	.	TRBV4-2	TRBJ2-1	17
CASSTIRSHEQYF	.	TRBV6-5	TRBJ2-7	13
CATSRDRIRDRGNEQFF	once	TRBV15	TRBJ2-1	17
CSASYRTGGFSEQYF	once	TRBV29-1	TRBJ2-7	15
CASSFLAGGTNEQFF	.	TRBV7-7	TRBJ2-1	15
CASIRVRGTVYNQPQHF	once	TRBV14	TRBJ1-5	17